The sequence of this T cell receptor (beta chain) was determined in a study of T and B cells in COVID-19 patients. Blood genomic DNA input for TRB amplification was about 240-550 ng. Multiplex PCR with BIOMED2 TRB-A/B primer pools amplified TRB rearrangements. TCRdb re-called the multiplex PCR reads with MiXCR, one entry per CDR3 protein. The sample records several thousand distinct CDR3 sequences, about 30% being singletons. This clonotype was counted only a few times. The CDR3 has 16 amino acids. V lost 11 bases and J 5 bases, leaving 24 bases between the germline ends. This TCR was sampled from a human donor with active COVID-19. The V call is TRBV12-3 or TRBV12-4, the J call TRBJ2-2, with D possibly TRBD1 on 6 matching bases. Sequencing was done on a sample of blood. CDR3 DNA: TGTGCCGTATCACAGGGTCGCCTAGGAGGAACCGGGGAGCTGTTTTTT. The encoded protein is CAVSQGRLGGTGELFF.